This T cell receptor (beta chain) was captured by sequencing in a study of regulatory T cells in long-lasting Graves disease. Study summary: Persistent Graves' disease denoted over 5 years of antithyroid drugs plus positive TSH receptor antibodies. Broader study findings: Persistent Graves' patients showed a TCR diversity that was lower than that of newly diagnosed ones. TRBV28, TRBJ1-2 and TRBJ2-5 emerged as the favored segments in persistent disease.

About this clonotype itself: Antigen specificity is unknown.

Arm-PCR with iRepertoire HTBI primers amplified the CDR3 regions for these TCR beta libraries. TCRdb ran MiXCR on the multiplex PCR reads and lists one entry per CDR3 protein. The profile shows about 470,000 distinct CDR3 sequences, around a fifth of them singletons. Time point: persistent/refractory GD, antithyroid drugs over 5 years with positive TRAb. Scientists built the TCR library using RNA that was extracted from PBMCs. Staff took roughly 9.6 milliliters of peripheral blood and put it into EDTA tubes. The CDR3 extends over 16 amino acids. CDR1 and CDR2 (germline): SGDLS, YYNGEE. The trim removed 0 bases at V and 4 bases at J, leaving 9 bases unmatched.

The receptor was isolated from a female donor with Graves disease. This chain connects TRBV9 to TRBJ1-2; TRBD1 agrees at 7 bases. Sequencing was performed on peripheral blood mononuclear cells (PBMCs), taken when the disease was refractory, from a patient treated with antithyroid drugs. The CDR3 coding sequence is TGTGCCAGCAGCGTAGGTGTGACAGGGCAAGGCTATGGCTACACCTTC. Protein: CASSVGVTGQGYGYTF.